The 13 T cell receptor beta chains below all came from one sample that was sequenced in a study of blood T cell repertoires in COVID-19. Some clones are missing from TCRdb's copy, which holds only in-frame ones; the method was immunoSEQ multiplex PCR. The sample lists 150,000 to 250,000 clones; almost 85% were seen once. Sequenced sample: peripheral blood. Source of these receptors: a human donor with acute or convalescent COVID-19. The donor label of this sample is uncertain.

The chain carries TRBV6-5 and TRBJ2-1, with D possibly being TRBD2 (5 bases). V was clipped by 7 bases and J by 9 bases, with 19 bases between them. Germline V lookup: CDR1 MNHEY, CDR2 SVGAGI. This CDR3 has 14 residues. The CDR3 region is CASTLRREGREQFF. The CDR3 bases are TGTGCCAGCACACTACGAAGAGAGGGCCGTGAGCAGTTCTTC.

The rearrangement links TRBV2 to TRBJ2-5; 8 nucleotides match TRBD1. The trim removed 7 bases at V and 2 bases at J, leaving 15 bases unmatched. CDR1 SNHLY and CDR2 FYNNEI come from the germline V gene. The CDR3 spans 17 residues. The CDR3 sequence: CASKLLRQGFGQETQYF. CDR3 DNA sequence: TGTGCCAGCAAACTGCTCAGACAGGGGTTTGGGCAAGAGACCCAGTACTTC.

V and J are TRBV6-6 and TRBJ1-2; D gene unclear. Germline V lookup: CDR1 MNHNY, CDR2 SVGAGI (reference sequence). This CDR3 is 12 amino acids long. Trimming shortened V by 5 bases and J by 3 bases, and 7 bases separated the two germline ends. Written as DNA, the CDR3 is TGTGCCAGCAGTCAGCGGGACTATGGCTACACCTTC. Protein sequence: CASSQRDYGYTF.

This chain uses TRBV7-2 with TRBJ2-4, with 8 positions matching TRBD2. The V and J ends lost 2 bases and 0 bases, in that order; junction bases with no gene match: 12. Germline CDR1 SGHTA, CDR2 FQGNSA. This CDR3 contains 19 residues. The CDR3 coding sequence is TGTGCCAGCAGCTTATTCCGGGAGGGCCGGGAACTAGCCAAAAACATTCAGTACTTC. This encodes CASSLFREGRELAKNIQYF.

V and J are TRBV10-3 and TRBJ2-1, with TRBD2 matching 9 bases. Germline trimming cut 3 bases from V and 6 bases from J; bases unmatched to any gene: 3. This CDR3 is built from 14 residues. CDR1 and CDR2 from the germline V gene are ENHRY and SYGVKD. CDR3 in DNA: TGTGCCATCAGTGACGCGGGAGGGGGCAATGAGCAGTTCTTC. Translation: CAISDAGGGNEQFF.

The J gene is TRBJ1-4, the V gene TRBV7-9; D gene unclear. The CDR3 extends over 15 amino acids. The germline V gene has CDR1 SEHNR and CDR2 FQNEAQ (reference sequence). The V end was cut by 2 bases, the J end by 1 base, with 8 bases between. In DNA form, the CDR3 reads TGTGCCAGCAGCTTAACGCGGGGAACTAATGAAAAACTGTTTTTT. It encodes CASSLTRGTNEKLFF. Together with reference TRBV7-9 and TRBJ1-4, the CDR3 gives the full variable domain: DTGVSQNPRHKITKRGQNVTFRCDPISEHNRLYWYRQTLGQGPEFLTYFQNEAQLEKSRLLSDRFSAERPKGSFSTLEIQRTEQGDSAMYLCASSLTRGTNEKLFFGSGTQLSVL.

A single count supports this clone. The chain carries TRBV30 and TRBJ2-7, with TRBD2 identical over 7 bases. This CDR3 is 14 amino acids long. Germline lookup yields CDR1 GTSNPN and CDR2 SVGIG (reference sequence). The trim removed 0 bases at V and 6 bases at J, leaving 8 bases unmatched. CDR3 in amino acids: CAWSVWGRAGEQYF. Here the CDR3 DNA reads TGTGCCTGGAGTGTATGGGGGAGGGCTGGCGAGCAGTACTTC.

This rearrangement joins TRBV19 to TRBJ2-5; 9 bases agree with TRBD1. The germline gives CDR1 LNHDA, CDR2 SQIVND (reference sequence). The ends lost 6 bases at V and 3 bases at J; junction bases unmatched: 5. This CDR3 has 14 residues. CDR3 nucleotides: TGTGCCAGTAGACGGGACAGGGTAGAAGAGACCCAGTACTTC. Encoded protein: CASRRDRVEETQYF.

The V call is TRBV2, the J call TRBJ1-1; no clear D. The CDR3 is 16 amino acids. The V gene lost 1 base and the J gene lost 1 base, with 13 bases spanning the gap. The V gene's germline CDR1 is SNHLY and CDR2 FYNNEI. The CDR3 DNA follows: TGTGCCAGCAGTGAAGTTCTGGTGGGGAGGAACACTGAAGCTTTCTTT. As protein: CASSEVLVGRNTEAFF.

This clone was observed a single time. The CDR3 spells CASSSREFDEQYF. The CDR3 region has the DNA TGTGCCAGTAGTTCCCGGGAGTTCGACGAGCAGTACTTC. This chain uses TRBV19 with TRBJ2-7; D is perhaps TRBD2 (6 bases). V dropped 5 bases and J dropped 5 bases, with 13 bases sitting between them. The germline V gene has CDR1 LNHDA and CDR2 SQIVND (reference sequence). CDR3 length: 13 amino acids.

V and J are TRBV5-1 and TRBJ1-2, with a tentative D call TRBD1 (5 bases). V dropped 5 bases and J dropped 0 bases, with 14 bases sitting between them. This CDR3 is 15 amino acids long. Germline CDR1 reads SGHRS; CDR2 reads YFSETQ. CDR3 sequence: CASSEAGPPNYGYTF. The CDR3 nucleotides are TGCGCCAGCAGTGAAGCAGGGCCACCTAACTATGGCTACACCTTC.

The rearrangement links TRBV28 to TRBJ2-1; tentatively, D is TRBD2 (6 bases). The CDR3 is made up of 13 amino acids. Germline V gene sequence: CDR1 MDHEN, CDR2 SYDVKM. V lost 3 bases, J lost 8 bases, and 11 bases lay in between. The CDR3 sequence is CASSFYGGHEQFF. The CDR3 nucleotides read TGTGCCAGCAGTTTTTACGGGGGTCATGAGCAGTTCTTC.

The chain couples TRBV9 to TRBJ1-1; D uncertain. Germline CDR1 reads SGDLS; CDR2 reads YYNGEE. The CDR3 has 13 residues. Trimming removed 3 bases from V and 5 bases from J, with 11 bases in between. The CDR3 loop reads CASSGASGTEAFF. DNA of the CDR3: TGTGCCAGCAGCGGCGCCTCGGGGACTGAAGCTTTCTTT.